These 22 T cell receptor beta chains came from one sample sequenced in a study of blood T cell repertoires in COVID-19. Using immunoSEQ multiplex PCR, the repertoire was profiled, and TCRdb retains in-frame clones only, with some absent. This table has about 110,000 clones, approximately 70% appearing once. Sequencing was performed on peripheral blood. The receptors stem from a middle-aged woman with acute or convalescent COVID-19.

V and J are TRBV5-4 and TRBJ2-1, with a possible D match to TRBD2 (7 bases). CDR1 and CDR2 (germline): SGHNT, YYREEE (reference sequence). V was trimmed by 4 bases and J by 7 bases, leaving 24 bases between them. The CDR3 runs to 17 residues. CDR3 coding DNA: TGTGCCAGCAGCCCCTCGAATGGGATACAGGGAGGGAATGAGCAGTTCTTC. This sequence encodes CASSPSNGIQGGNEQFF.

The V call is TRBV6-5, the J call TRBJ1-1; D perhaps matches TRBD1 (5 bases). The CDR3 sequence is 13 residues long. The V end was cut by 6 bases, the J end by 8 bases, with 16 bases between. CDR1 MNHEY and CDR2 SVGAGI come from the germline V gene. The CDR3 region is CASSQTDQLEAFF. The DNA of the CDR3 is TGTGCCAGCAGCCAGACAGATCAGCTCGAAGCTTTCTTT.

CDR3 loop: CASSRDSNSGNTIYF. The CDR3 DNA is TGTGCCAGCAGTAGAGACAGCAACTCTGGAAACACCATATATTTT. The chain employs TRBV25-1 and TRBJ1-3; tentative D call: TRBD1 (5 bases). CDR3 size: 15 residues. CDR1 and CDR2 (germline): MGHDK, SYGVNS. The V gene lost 5 bases and the J gene lost 0 bases, with 11 bases spanning the gap.

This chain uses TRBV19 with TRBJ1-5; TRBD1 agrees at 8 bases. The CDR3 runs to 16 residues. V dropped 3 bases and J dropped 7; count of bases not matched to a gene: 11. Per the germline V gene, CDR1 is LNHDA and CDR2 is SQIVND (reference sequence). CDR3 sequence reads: CASSIGQGALGQPQHF. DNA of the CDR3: TGTGCCAGTAGTATTGGGCAGGGGGCATTGGGCCAGCCCCAGCATTTT.

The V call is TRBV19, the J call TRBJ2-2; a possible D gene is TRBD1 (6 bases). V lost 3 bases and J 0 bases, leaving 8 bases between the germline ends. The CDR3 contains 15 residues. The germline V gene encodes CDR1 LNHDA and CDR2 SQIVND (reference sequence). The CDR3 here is CASSIWGPNTGELFF. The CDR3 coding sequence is TGTGCCAGTAGTATTTGGGGGCCGAACACCGGGGAGCTGTTTTTT.

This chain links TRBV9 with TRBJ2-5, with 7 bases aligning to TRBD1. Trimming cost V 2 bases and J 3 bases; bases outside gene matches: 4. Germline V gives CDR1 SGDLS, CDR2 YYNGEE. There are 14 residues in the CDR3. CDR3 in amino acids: CASSVGTDKETQYF. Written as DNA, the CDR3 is TGTGCCAGCAGCGTCGGGACAGACAAAGAGACCCAGTACTTC.

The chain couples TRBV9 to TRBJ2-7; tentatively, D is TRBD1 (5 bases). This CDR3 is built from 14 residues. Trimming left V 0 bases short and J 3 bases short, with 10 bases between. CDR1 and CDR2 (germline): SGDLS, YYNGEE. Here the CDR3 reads CASSVDQTDYEQYF. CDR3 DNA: TGTGCCAGCAGCGTAGATCAGACAGACTACGAGCAGTACTTC.

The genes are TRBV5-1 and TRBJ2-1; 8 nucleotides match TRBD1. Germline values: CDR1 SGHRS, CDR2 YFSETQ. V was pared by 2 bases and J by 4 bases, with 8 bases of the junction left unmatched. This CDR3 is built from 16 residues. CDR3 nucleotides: TGCGCCAGCAGCTTAGGGCCGACAGGGGAATACAATGAGCAGTTCTTC. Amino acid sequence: CASSLGPTGEYNEQFF.

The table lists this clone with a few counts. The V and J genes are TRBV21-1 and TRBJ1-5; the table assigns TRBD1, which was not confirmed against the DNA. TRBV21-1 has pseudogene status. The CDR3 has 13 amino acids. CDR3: CARLAGGSQPQHF. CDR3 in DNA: TGTGCCAGACTAGCAGGGGGCTCTCAGCCCCAGCATTTT.

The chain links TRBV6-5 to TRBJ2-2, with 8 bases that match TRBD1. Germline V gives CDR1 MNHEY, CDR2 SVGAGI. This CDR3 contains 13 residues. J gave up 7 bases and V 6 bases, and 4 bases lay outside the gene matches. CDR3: CASRTGEIGELFF. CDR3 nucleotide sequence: TGTGCCAGCAGGACAGGGGAGATCGGGGAGCTGTTTTTT.

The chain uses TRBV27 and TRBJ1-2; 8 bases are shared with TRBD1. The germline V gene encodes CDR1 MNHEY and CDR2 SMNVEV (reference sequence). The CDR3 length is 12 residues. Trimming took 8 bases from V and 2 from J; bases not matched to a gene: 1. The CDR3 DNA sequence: TGTGCCAGCCGGACAGGGAACTATGGCTACACCTTC. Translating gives CASRTGNYGYTF.

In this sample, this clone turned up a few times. The DNA for the CDR3 is TGTGCCAGCAGCGATAGCGGGGACTCCTACAATGAGCAGTTCTTC. As protein: CASSDSGDSYNEQFF. The V and J genes are TRBV9 and TRBJ2-1, with TRBD2 matching 8 bases. Germline V CDR1 and CDR2: SGDLS, YYNGEE. The CDR3 has 15 residues. With V trimmed by 3 bases and J by 0 bases, 2 bases remained unmatched.

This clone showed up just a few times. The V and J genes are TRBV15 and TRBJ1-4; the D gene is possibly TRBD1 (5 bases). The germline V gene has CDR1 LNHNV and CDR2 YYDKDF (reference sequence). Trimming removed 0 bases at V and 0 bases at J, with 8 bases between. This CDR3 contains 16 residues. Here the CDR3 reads CATSREPGATNEKLFF. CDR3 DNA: TGTGCCACCAGCAGAGAACCGGGGGCAACTAATGAAAAACTGTTTTTT.

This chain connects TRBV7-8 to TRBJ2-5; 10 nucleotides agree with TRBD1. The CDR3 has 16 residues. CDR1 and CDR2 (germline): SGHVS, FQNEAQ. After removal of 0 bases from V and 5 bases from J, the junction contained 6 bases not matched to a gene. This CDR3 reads CASSLAGTGVGETQYF. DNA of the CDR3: TGTGCCAGCAGCTTAGCTGGGACAGGGGTAGGGGAGACCCAGTACTTC.

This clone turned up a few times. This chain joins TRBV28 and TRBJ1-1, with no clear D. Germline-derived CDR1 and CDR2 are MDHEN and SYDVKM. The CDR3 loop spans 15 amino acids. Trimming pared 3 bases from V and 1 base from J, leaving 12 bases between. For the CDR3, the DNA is TGTGCCAGCAGTTTGTGGGCGGGAGGGAACACTGAAGCTTTCTTT. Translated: CASSLWAGGNTEAFF. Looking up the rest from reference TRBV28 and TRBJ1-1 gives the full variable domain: DVKVTQSSRYLVKRTGEKVFLECVQDMDHENMFWYRQDPGLGLRLIYFSYDVKMKEKGDIPEGYSVSREKKERFSLILESASTNQTSMYLCASSLWAGGNTEAFFGQGTRLTVV.

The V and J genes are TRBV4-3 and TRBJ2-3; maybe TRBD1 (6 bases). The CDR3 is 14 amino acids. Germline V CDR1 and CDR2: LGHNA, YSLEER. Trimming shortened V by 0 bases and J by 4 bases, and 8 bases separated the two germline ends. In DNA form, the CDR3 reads TGCGCCAGCAGCCAAGATACAGGGTCAGATACGCAGTATTTT. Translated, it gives CASSQDTGSDTQYF.

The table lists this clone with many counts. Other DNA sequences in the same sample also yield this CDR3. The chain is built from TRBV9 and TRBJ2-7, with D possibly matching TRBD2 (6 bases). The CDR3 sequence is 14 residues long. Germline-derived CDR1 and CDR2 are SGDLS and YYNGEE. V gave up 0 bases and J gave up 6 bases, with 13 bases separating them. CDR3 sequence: CASSVAPGEGEQYF. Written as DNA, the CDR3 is TGTGCCAGCAGCGTAGCACCGGGGGAAGGCGAGCAGTACTTC.

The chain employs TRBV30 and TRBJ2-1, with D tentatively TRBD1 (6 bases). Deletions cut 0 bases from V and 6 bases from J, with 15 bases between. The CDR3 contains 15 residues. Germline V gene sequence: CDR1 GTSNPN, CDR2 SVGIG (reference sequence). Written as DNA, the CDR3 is TGTGCCTGGAGTGTTGGGCAGGGGATGGTCAATGAGCAGTTCTTC. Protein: CAWSVGQGMVNEQFF.

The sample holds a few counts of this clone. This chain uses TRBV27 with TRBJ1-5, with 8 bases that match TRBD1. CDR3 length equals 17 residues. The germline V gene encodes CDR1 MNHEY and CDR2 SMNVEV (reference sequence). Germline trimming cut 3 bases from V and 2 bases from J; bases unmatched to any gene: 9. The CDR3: CASSLISGGLGNQPQHF. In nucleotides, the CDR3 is TGTGCCAGCAGTTTGATTTCAGGGGGCCTCGGCAATCAGCCCCAGCATTTT.

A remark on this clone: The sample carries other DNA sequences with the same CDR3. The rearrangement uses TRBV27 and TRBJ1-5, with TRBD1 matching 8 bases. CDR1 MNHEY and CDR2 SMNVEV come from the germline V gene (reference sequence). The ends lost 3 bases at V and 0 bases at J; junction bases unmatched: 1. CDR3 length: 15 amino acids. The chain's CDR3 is CASSLDRDSNQPQHF. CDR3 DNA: TGTGCCAGCAGTTTGGACAGGGATAGCAATCAGCCCCAGCATTTT.

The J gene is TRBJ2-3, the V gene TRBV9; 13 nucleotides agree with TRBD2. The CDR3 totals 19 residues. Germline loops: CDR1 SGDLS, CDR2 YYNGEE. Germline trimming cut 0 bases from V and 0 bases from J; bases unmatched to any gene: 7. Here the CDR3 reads CASSVDPGTSGTSTDTQYF. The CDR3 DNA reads TGTGCCAGCAGCGTAGACCCCGGGACTAGCGGGACTAGCACAGATACGCAGTATTTT.

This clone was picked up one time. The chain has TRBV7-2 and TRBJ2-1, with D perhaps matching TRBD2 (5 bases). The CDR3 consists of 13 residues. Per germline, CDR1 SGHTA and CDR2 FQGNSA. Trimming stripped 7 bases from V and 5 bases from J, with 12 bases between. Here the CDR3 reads CASTRPGNNEQFF. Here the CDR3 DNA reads TGTGCCAGCACGAGGCCGGGGAACAATGAGCAGTTCTTC.